This T cell receptor beta chain was found in a study of blood T cell repertoires in COVID-19. Study details: Donors in the United States, Italy and Spain gave samples during acute or convalescent COVID-19. The analysed material was cDNA or gDNA that came from T cells, B-cell-depleted T cells, or PBMCs.

Per the study methods: Amplification with reference gene primers provided the estimates of nucleated cell counts. Assay: immunoSEQ multiplex PCR; the TCRdb copy retains only in-frame clones and omits some. Clonal size and the V and J genes are those of that table, whereas D and trimming came from the DNA. The sample has about 300,000 clones; around 88% are singletons. The Seattle patients joined while their infection was active and were tracked longitudinally afterward. The material sequenced was peripheral blood. The sequence derives from a woman in her 30s with COVID-19, enrolled during active disease.

The DNA of the CDR3 is TGTGCCAGTAGTATTAGATCCGACAGACAAGCTTTCTTT. Protein product: CASSIRSDRQAFF. This chain uses TRBV19 with TRBJ1-1, with a possible D match to TRBD1 (5 bases). CDR1 is LNHDA and CDR2 is SQIVND in the germline V gene (reference sequence). The V gene lost 3 bases and the J gene lost 9 bases, with 14 bases spanning the gap. This CDR3 contains 13 residues. Filled out from reference TRBV19 and TRBJ1-1, the complete variable domain reads DGGITQSPKYLFRKEGQNVTLSCEQNLNHDAMYWYRQDPGQGLRLIYYSQIVNDFQKGDIAEGYSVSREKKESFPLTVTSAQKNPTAFYLCASSIRSDRQAFFGQGTRLTVV.